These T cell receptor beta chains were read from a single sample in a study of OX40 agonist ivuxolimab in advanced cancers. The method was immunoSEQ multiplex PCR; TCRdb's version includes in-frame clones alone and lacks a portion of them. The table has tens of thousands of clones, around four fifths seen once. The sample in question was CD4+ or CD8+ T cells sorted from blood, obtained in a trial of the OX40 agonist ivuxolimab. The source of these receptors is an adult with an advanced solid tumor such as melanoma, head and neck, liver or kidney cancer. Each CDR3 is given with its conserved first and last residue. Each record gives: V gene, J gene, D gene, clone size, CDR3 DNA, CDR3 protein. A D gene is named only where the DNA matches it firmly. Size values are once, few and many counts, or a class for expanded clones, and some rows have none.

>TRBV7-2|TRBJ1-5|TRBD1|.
TGTGCCAGCAGTCCTTCGTCAGGGGGTTCCACTCAGCCCCAGCATTTT
CASSPSSGGSTQPQHF
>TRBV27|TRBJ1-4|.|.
TGTGCCAGCAGTTTACACTTATCGACAGGCGCGGAGGAAAAACTGTTTTTT
CASSLHLSTGAEEKLFF
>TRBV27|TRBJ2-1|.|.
TGTGCCAGCAGTCTCGGGCTTTCTGAGGGCTACAATGAGCAGTTCTTC
CASSLGLSEGYNEQFF
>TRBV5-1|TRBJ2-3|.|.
TGCGCCAGCAGCCTCCCGCCAGGGGTAGCGAGCGATACGCAGTATTTT
CASSLPPGVASDTQYF
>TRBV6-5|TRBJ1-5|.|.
TGTGCCAGCAGTTCCCGACAATCGTATAGCAATCAGCCCCAGCATTTT
CASSSRQSYSNQPQHF
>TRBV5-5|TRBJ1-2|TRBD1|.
TGTGCCAGCAGCTTGGGGGGACAGGACTATGGCTACACCTTC
CASSLGGQDYGYTF
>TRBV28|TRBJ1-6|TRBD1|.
TGTGCCAGCAGTTTCCTCGGGACAGGGAATTCACCCCTCCACTTT
CASSFLGTGNSPLHF
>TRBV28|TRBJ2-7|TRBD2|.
TGTGCCAGCAGTTTTTTCGTTAAGCTAGCGGGAACTCAGTACTTC
CASSFFVKLAGTQYF
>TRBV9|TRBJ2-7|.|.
TGTGCCAGCAGCCCCCCGGGGGCTTCCTACGAGCAGTACTTC
CASSPPGASYEQYF
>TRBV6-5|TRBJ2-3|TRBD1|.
TGTGCCAGCAGTAACTCCTGGACAGGAGATACGCAGTATTTT
CASSNSWTGDTQYF
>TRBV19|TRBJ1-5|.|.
TGTGCCAGTAGTATGTTGGGTACTCAGCCCCAGCATTTT
CASSMLGTQPQHF
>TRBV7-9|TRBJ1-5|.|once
TGTGCCAGCAGCTTAGGGAATCAGCCCCAGCATTTT
CASSLGNQPQHF
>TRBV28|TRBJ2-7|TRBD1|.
TGTGCCAGCAGTTCCCCCACCGGGACAGCGACCTACGAGCAGTACTTC
CASSSPTGTATYEQYF
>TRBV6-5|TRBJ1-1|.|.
TGTGCCAGCAGTTGGACTGTGAACACTGAAGCTTTCTTT
CASSWTVNTEAFF
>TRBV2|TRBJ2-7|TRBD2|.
TGTGCCAGCAGGACTAGCGGGAGTTTCTACGAGCAGTACTTC
CASRTSGSFYEQYF
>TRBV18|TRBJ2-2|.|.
TGTGCCAGCTCACCAACGGTGATAGTAACCTTATTCACCGGGGAGCTGTTTTTT
CASSPTVIVTLFTGELFF
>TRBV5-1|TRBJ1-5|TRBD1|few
TGCGCCAGCAGCTTGGGGACAGGCGGAAATCAGCCCCAGCATTTT
CASSLGTGGNQPQHF
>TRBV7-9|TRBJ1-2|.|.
TGTGCCAGCAGCTTAGGCACGCTAGTCCAACGGGACTATGGCTACACCTTC
CASSLGTLVQRDYGYTF
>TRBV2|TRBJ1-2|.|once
TGTGCCAGCAGTGAATTTGGTGAGGCGGCTGGCTACACCTTC
CASSEFGEAAGYTF
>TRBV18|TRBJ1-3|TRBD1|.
TGTGCCAGCTCACCACCGGGCAGGGGGCCTGGAAACACCATATATTTT
CASSPPGRGPGNTIYF
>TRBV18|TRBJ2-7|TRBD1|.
TGTGCCAGCTCATCCCGGGACAGGGAATACGAGCAGTACTTC
CASSSRDREYEQYF
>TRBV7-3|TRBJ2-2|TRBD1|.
TGTGCCAGCAGCACTACAGGGGCCGGCGGGGAGCTGTTTTTT
CASSTTGAGGELFF
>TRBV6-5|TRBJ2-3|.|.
TGTGCCAGCAGGCGGACGGGGTTTCCCCACGATACGCAGTATTTT
CASRRTGFPHDTQYF
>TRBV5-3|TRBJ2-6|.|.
TGTGCCAGACCCTCGTGGGGCAGGGTTCGCGCTGGGGCCAACGTCCTGACTTTC
CARPSWGRVRAGANVLTF
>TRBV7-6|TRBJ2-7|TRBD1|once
TGTGCCAGCAGCCGAGGGACAGGAGCCTCCTACGAGCAGTACTTC
CASSRGTGASYEQYF
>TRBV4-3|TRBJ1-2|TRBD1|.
TGCGCCAGCAGCCAAGACAGGGGGCACGGCTACACCTTC
CASSQDRGHGYTF
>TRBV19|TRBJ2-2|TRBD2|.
TGTGCCACCCAGACTAGCGGGAGGGCCGGGAGCGGGGAGCTGTTTTTT
CATQTSGRAGSGELFF
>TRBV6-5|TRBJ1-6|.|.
TGTGCCAGCAGTCAGGGATCACCCCTCCACTTT
CASSQGSPLHF
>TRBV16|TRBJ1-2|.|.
TGTGCCAGCAGCCAATCGCGGCAGGGGCAGGGCTATGGCTACACCTTC
CASSQSRQGQGYGYTF
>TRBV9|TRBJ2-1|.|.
TGTGCCAGCAGCGTAGGGAGTTTAAATGAGCAGTTCTTC
CASSVGSLNEQFF